A single TCR beta chain is shown here with its context. After template switching added a universal primer site, the resulting cDNA carried unique molecular identifiers. TCRdb re-derived calls from the 5' RACE reads in MiXCR, one entry per CDR3 protein. The data hold about 720,000 distinct CDR3 sequences, with around 8.3% observed a single time. The CDR3 totals 14 residues. Germline assignment: CDR1 SQVTM and CDR2 ANQGSEA. Trimming took 6 bases from V and 3 from J; bases not matched to a gene: 9. The sample originates from a study of identical twins. The same data also contributed to another study, on yellow fever vaccine responses in identical twins.

The specimen was PBMCs. The source of this sequence is a young woman in good health. The chain has TRBV29-1 and TRBJ2-7, with 9 bases matching TRBD1. CDR3 residues: CSVSPGQGNYEQYF. In DNA form, the CDR3 reads TGCAGCGTATCCCCGGGACAGGGAAACTACGAGCAGTACTTC.